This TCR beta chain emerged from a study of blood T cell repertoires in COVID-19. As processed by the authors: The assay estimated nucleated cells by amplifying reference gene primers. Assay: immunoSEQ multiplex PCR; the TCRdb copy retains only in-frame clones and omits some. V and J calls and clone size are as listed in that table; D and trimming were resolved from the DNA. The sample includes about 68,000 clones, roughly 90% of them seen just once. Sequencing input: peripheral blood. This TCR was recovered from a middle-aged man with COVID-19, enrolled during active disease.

CDR3 residues: CASSPQGLAGGDPGANVLTF. DNA of the CDR3: TGCGCCAGCAGTCCCCAGGGACTAGCGGGGGGAGACCCTGGGGCCAACGTCCTGACTTTC. The chain joins TRBV23-1 to TRBJ2-6; 15 bases are a match to TRBD2. Being an ORF, TRBV23-1 has a function that is uncertain. This CDR3 contains 20 residues. After removal of 4 bases from V and 2 bases from J, the junction contained 9 bases not matched to a gene.